These 31 T cell receptor beta chains were all obtained from the same sample, sequenced in a study of T-cell memory formation after mild COVID-19. TCRdb re-called the 5' RACE reads through MiXCR, storing one row per CDR3 protein. The sample consists of more than 400,000 distinct CDR3 sequences, 15% to 20% of them appearing once. Sequencing was done on a sample of PBMCs or a T cell subset sorted from them (not recorded which). All receptors come from an adult woman who had mild COVID-19 (a few samples of this study predate the infection). Cell type and time point are not known.

The chain is built from TRBV6-2 or TRBV6-3 and TRBJ2-1; 10 bases agree with TRBD1. V shed 0 bases and J 8 bases; nucleotides not matched to a gene: 10. The length of the CDR3 is 17 residues. Germline CDR1 reads MNHEY; CDR2 reads SVGEGT. The CDR3 region has the DNA TGTGCCAGCAGTTACTCCTACCCCGGGACAGGGGCGGATGAGCAGTTCTTC. Translating gives CASSYSYPGTGADEQFF.

This clonotype has a handful of counts. The V and J genes are TRBV9 and TRBJ2-7; TRBD1 matches at 9 bases. The CDR3 consists of 14 residues. Germline assignment: CDR1 SGDLS and CDR2 YYNGEE. V dropped 0 bases and J dropped 8; count of bases not matched to a gene: 6. CDR3 sequence: CASSVVDRGVKQYF. The CDR3 DNA reads TGTGCCAGCAGCGTAGTCGACAGGGGGGTCAAGCAGTACTTC.

This clonotype was seen only a few times. This rearrangement joins TRBV3-1 to TRBJ2-1; D uncertain. This CDR3 has 11 residues. The germline V and J ends were trimmed by 5 bases and 8 bases, with 7 bases remaining between them. The V gene's germline CDR1 is LGHDT and CDR2 YNNKEL (reference sequence). The CDR3: CASSLFHEQFF. CDR3 sequence (DNA): TGTGCCAGCAGCTTATTCCATGAGCAGTTCTTC.

V gene TRBV6-1 combines with J gene TRBJ2-3; 10 nucleotides agree with TRBD2. CDR3 length equals 17 residues. Germline trimming cut 4 bases from V and 1 base from J; bases unmatched to any gene: 8. CDR1 and CDR2 from the germline V gene are MNHNS and SASEGT. CDR3 sequence reads: CASSVESGGGGTDTQYF. In DNA, the CDR3 is TGTGCCAGCAGTGTGGAGAGCGGGGGGGGTGGCACAGATACGCAGTATTTT.

The CDR3 loop is CARTGEEGSYNEQFF. The DNA for the CDR3 is TGTGCCAGGACAGGGGAGGAGGGCTCCTACAATGAGCAGTTCTTC. The gene calls are TRBV2 and TRBJ2-1; 8 bases are shared with TRBD1. Germline assignment: CDR1 SNHLY and CDR2 FYNNEI. The trim removed 9 bases at V and 0 bases at J, leaving 7 bases unmatched. The CDR3 consists of 15 residues.

This clonotype was observed a handful of times. This chain connects TRBV7-9 to TRBJ1-2; D is undetermined. The CDR3 runs to 15 residues. Germline CDR1 is SEHNR and CDR2 is FQNEAQ (reference sequence). V was trimmed by 4 bases and J by 2 bases, leaving 14 bases between them. CDR3 nucleotides: TGTGCCAGCAGCTCCCCCTCGGACGGAAACTATGGCTACACCTTC. Protein: CASSSPSDGNYGYTF.

Only one count was recorded for this clonotype. The chain has TRBV7-2 and TRBJ1-6; TRBD1 aligns across 9 bases. The CDR3 runs to 17 residues. The V and J ends lost 0 bases and 9 bases, in that order; junction bases with no gene match: 9. Germline lookup yields CDR1 SGHTA and CDR2 FQGNSA. This chain's CDR3 is CASSLAPLQGAPSPLHF. The CDR3 DNA sequence: TGTGCCAGCAGCTTAGCTCCCTTACAGGGGGCCCCTTCACCCCTCCACTTT.

This rearrangement joins TRBV4-1 to TRBJ2-1; either TRBD1 or TRBD2 may supply D (5 bases each). CDR1 MGHRA and CDR2 YSYEKL come from the germline V gene. V was shortened by 4 bases and J by 8 bases, with 12 bases between the two germline ends. The CDR3 is 13 amino acids. The DNA for the CDR3 is TGCGCCAGCAGCCTCCCGATGGGGGATGAGCAGTTCTTC. Translating gives CASSLPMGDEQFF.

This clonotype was found a few times. The chain has TRBV27 and TRBJ2-7; no reliable D call. CDR3 size: 16 residues. Between the trimmed V and J ends, which lost 2 bases and 5 bases, there was a span of 19 bases. Germline V CDR1 and CDR2: MNHEY, SMNVEV (reference sequence). The CDR3 coding sequence is TGTGCCAGCAGTTTAGTGCCGCCAGAGTCTTCCGACGAGCAGTACTTC. It specifies CASSLVPPESSDEQYF.

This clonotype occurred a few times. The chain employs TRBV20-1 and TRBJ2-5; perhaps TRBD1 as D (6 bases). Germline-derived CDR1 and CDR2 are DFQATT and SNEGSKA (reference sequence). The V end was cut by 1 base, the J end by 1 base, with 16 bases between. The CDR3 has 16 residues. CDR3 sequence reads: CSARGRDNGPQETQYF. The CDR3, as DNA: TGCAGTGCTAGAGGACGGGACAACGGCCCCCAAGAGACCCAGTACTTC.

A few counts support this clonotype. The rearrangement uses TRBV7-2 and TRBJ2-2; maybe TRBD1 (5 bases). Germline V gene sequence: CDR1 SGHTA, CDR2 FQGNSA. The CDR3 length is 18 residues. The V end lost 1 base, the J end lost 3 bases, and 18 bases lay between the germline ends. The chain's CDR3 is CASSLDLGRVIYTGELFF. DNA for the CDR3: TGTGCCAGCAGCTTAGATTTGGGCAGGGTGATATACACCGGGGAGCTGTTTTTT.

The chain carries TRBV6-5 and TRBJ2-7; 14 nucleotides agree with TRBD2. After removal of 6 bases from V and 5 bases from J, the junction contained 12 bases not matched to a gene. Germline CDR1 is MNHEY and CDR2 is SVGAGI. This CDR3 comprises 17 residues. CDR3 region: CASSSRLAGGPSNEQYF. The CDR3 DNA follows: TGTGCCAGCAGCTCAAGACTAGCGGGAGGGCCAAGCAACGAGCAGTACTTC.

The chain couples TRBV4-1 to TRBJ2-3, with 7 bases lining up with TRBD2. CDR3 size: 15 residues. The trim removed 3 bases at V and 1 base at J, leaving 4 bases unmatched. CDR1 is MGHRA, CDR2 YSYEKL, per germline. CDR3 bases: TGCGCCAGCAGCCACTACGGACTAGGCACAGATACGCAGTATTTT. The encoded protein is CASSHYGLGTDTQYF.

The J gene is TRBJ2-1, the V gene TRBV5-4, with 7 bases aligning to TRBD2. The CDR3 loop spans 14 amino acids. Germline lookup yields CDR1 SGHNT and CDR2 YYREEE (reference sequence). The V gene end was trimmed by 3 bases and the J gene end by 6 bases; junction bases not matched to a gene: 6. This CDR3 reads CASSSGGEGNEQFF. The CDR3 DNA sequence: TGTGCCAGCAGCTCCGGAGGGGAGGGCAATGAGCAGTTCTTC.

This clonotype was counted between two and nine times. The chain uses TRBV7-9 and TRBJ2-1; 8 bases fit TRBD2. Losses at the gene ends were 3 bases for V and 0 bases for J; bases not matched to a gene: 1. Germline-derived CDR1 and CDR2 are SEHNR and FQNEAQ (reference sequence). The CDR3 contains 15 residues. The CDR3 coding sequence is TGTGCCAGCAGCTTTAGCGGGGCCTCCTACAATGAGCAGTTCTTC. Protein sequence: CASSFSGASYNEQFF.

This clonotype came up a few times. This chain links TRBV5-1 with TRBJ2-1; D is perhaps TRBD1 or TRBD2 (6 bases each). Trimming removed 4 bases from V and 12 bases from J, with 17 bases in between. Germline loops: CDR1 SGHRS, CDR2 YFSETQ. This CDR3 has 13 amino acids. This CDR3 reads CASSVPGAGRQFF. DNA of the CDR3: TGCGCCAGCAGCGTGCCGGGGGCGGGACGGCAGTTCTTC.

The rearrangement uses TRBV2 and TRBJ2-7; D is tentatively TRBD1 or TRBD2 (5 bases each). Per germline, CDR1 SNHLY and CDR2 FYNNEI. V lost 6 bases to trimming and J lost 0 bases, with 12 bases between them. The CDR3 consists of 14 residues. CDR3 residues: CASRRGRASYEQYF. DNA for the CDR3: TGTGCCAGCAGGAGGGGCAGGGCCTCCTACGAGCAGTACTTC.

This clonotype was counted only a few times. The chain uses TRBV30 and TRBJ1-4; D remains unclear. The CDR3 extends over 15 amino acids. V dropped 0 bases and J dropped 8 bases, with 16 bases sitting between them. The germline V gene has CDR1 GTSNPN and CDR2 SVGIG (reference sequence). The CDR3, as DNA: TGTGCCTGGAGTGTACAGTGGGTTTCGGAGGAAAAACTGTTTTTT. Its translation: CAWSVQWVSEEKLFF.

The chain is built from TRBV5-6 and TRBJ1-5; D possibly corresponds to TRBD1 (5 bases). The CDR3 totals 15 residues. CDR1 is SGHDT, CDR2 YYEEEE, per germline. V lost 2 bases, J lost 7 bases, and 16 bases lay in between. CDR3 amino acids: CASSFKGRYSQPQHF. The CDR3 DNA follows: TGTGCCAGCAGCTTTAAGGGGCGCTACAGCCAGCCCCAGCATTTT.

This clonotype has a handful of counts. This chain links TRBV29-1 with TRBJ1-1; D perhaps matches TRBD1 (6 bases). V was cut by 3 bases and J by 3 bases, with 8 bases left in between. This CDR3 has 12 amino acids. CDR1 is SQVTM, CDR2 ANQGSEA, per germline. CDR3 bases: TGCAGCGTTGAGCCAGGGGACACTGAAGCTTTCTTT. The encoded protein is CSVEPGDTEAFF.

This clonotype was counted at least ten times. The chain links TRBV12-3 or TRBV12-4 to TRBJ2-1; weak D call: TRBD1 (7 bases). Deletions cut 6 bases from V and 0 bases from J, with 12 bases between. This CDR3 is built from 15 residues. Here the CDR3 reads CASRGGQSSYNEQFF. CDR3 in DNA: TGTGCCAGCAGGGGGGGACAGAGCTCCTACAATGAGCAGTTCTTC.

This clonotype turned up a few times. This chain connects TRBV4-1 to TRBJ2-1; D might be TRBD1 (6 bases). The V gene's germline CDR1 is MGHRA and CDR2 YSYEKL. V lost 0 bases to trimming and J lost 8 bases, with 8 bases between them. This CDR3 contains 13 residues. This chain's CDR3 is CASSQEHRDEQFF. The CDR3 DNA follows: TGCGCCAGCAGCCAAGAACACAGGGATGAGCAGTTCTTC.

The chain joins TRBV19 to TRBJ1-1, with a tentative D call TRBD1 (5 bases). This CDR3 is built from 14 residues. Germline CDR1 is LNHDA and CDR2 is SQIVND (reference sequence). The V gene lost 6 bases and the J gene lost 4 bases, with 15 bases spanning the gap. The CDR3 reads CASRVPAGGTEAFF. CDR3 nucleotide sequence: TGTGCCAGTAGGGTTCCAGCTGGGGGCACTGAAGCTTTCTTT.

The J gene is TRBJ1-1, the V gene TRBV7-8; perhaps TRBD1 as D (5 bases). V gave up 4 bases and J gave up 4 bases, with 13 bases separating them. Per germline, CDR1 SGHVS and CDR2 FQNEAQ. The CDR3 loop spans 14 amino acids. CDR3 sequence: CASSSRTGGTEAFF. The CDR3 region has the DNA TGTGCCAGCAGCTCCAGGACGGGGGGCACTGAAGCTTTCTTT.

V usage is TRBV24-1 and J usage is TRBJ2-6; D gene unclear. The V gene lost 0 bases and the J gene lost 4 bases, with 9 bases spanning the gap. Germline lookup yields CDR1 KGHDR and CDR2 SFDVKD. The CDR3 spans 16 residues. The CDR3: CATSDLRHTGANVLTF. The CDR3 DNA follows: TGTGCCACCAGTGATTTGAGGCATACCGGGGCCAACGTCCTGACTTTC.

The rearrangement uses TRBV7-2 and TRBJ2-5; 13 positions match TRBD2. CDR1 is SGHTA, CDR2 FQGNSA, per germline. The CDR3 contains 17 residues. V lost 2 bases and J lost 5; bases outside the gene matches: 8. CDR3: CASSLIPGLAGVETQYF. In DNA form, the CDR3 reads TGTGCCAGCAGCTTAATCCCTGGACTAGCGGGGGTGGAGACCCAGTACTTC.

This clonotype was observed a handful of times. The CDR3 spells CASGPFRTGQSNQPQHF. The CDR3 DNA is TGTGCCAGCGGCCCCTTTCGGACAGGGCAAAGCAATCAGCCCCAGCATTTT. This sequence joins TRBV5-8 and TRBJ1-5; 8 bases are shared with TRBD1. Trimming cost V 7 bases and J 1 base; bases outside gene matches: 13. The CDR3 has 17 amino acids. The germline gives CDR1 SGHTS, CDR2 YDEGEE.

In DNA form, the CDR3 reads TGTGCCAGCAGTCGGACGGTAGGGCACGAGCAGTACTTC. Translating gives CASSRTVGHEQYF. The chain employs TRBV6-6 and TRBJ2-7; D is undetermined. This CDR3 contains 13 residues. Trimming took 5 bases from V and 5 from J, leaving 13 bases between them. Germline V gene data show CDR1 as MNHNY and CDR2 as SVGAGI (reference sequence).

Here the CDR3 reads CASSSAGEGQFF. As DNA, the CDR3 is TGTGCCAGCAGCTCCGCAGGGGAAGGGCAGTTCTTC. J is TRBJ2-1 and V is TRBV7-3; maybe TRBD1 (6 bases). The CDR3 covers 12 residues. Per the germline V gene, CDR1 is SGHTA and CDR2 is FQGTGA. V was cut by 4 bases and J by 12 bases, with 13 bases left in between. Full variable domain (rest looked up from reference TRBV7-3 and TRBJ2-1): GAGVSQTPSNKVTEKGKYVELRCDPISGHTALYWYRQSLGQGPEFLIYFQGTGAADDSGLPNDRFFAVRPEGSVSTLKIQRTERGDSAVYLCASSSAGEGQFFGPGTRLTVL.

The chain carries TRBV5-6 and TRBJ2-7, with D possibly being TRBD2 (6 bases). The ends were cut back, 0 bases at V and 4 bases at J, with 14 bases in the middle. CDR3 length: 15 amino acids. Germline CDR1 SGHDT, CDR2 YYEEEE. CDR3 nucleotides: TGTGCCAGCAGCTTGGCCGGGAGACACGGATACGAGCAGTACTTC. Amino acid sequence: CASSLAGRHGYEQYF.

V and J are TRBV12-3 or TRBV12-4 and TRBJ1-5; TRBD1 might be the D (5 bases). The CDR3 is 14 amino acids. Trimming stripped 3 bases from V and 3 bases from J, with 9 bases between. The CDR3 sequence is CASSFHRSNQPQHF. The CDR3 DNA sequence: TGTGCCAGCAGTTTCCACAGGTCCAATCAGCCCCAGCATTTT.